Many counts were recorded for the clone carrying this T cell receptor (beta chain). Beta-chain TCR CDR3 regions were amplified from RNA transcripts. RT-PCR with HTBI primers came first, then second-round multiplex PCR. MiXCR, applied by TCRdb to the multiplex PCR reads, yields one record per CDR3 protein. The sample lists 150,000 to 200,000 distinct CDR3 sequences; around two fifths were seen once. A roughly 9.1 ml volume of fresh peripheral blood provided the PBMCs. The germline CDR1 and CDR2 sequences are KGHSH and LQKENI. The CDR3 extends over 15 amino acids. V shed 3 bases, J shed 4 bases, and the junction held 6 bases outside the gene matches. The sample belongs to a study of Graves' ophthalmopathy and Graves' hyperthyroidism.

The sample consisted of peripheral blood. V and J are TRBV18 and TRBJ2-7, with 10 positions matching TRBD1. This receptor was taken from a man younger than 45 with Graves' ophthalmopathy. CDR3 in DNA: TGTGCCAGCTCACCGACGACAGGGGGCAATTACGAGCAGTACTTC. Amino acid sequence: CASSPTTGGNYEQYF.